These 21 T cell receptor beta chains were sequenced from one sample in a study of OX40 agonist ivuxolimab in advanced cancers. Library creation used the immunoSEQ multiplex PCR assay. Held by TCRdb, this immuneACCESS table contains in-frame sequences only and omits some clones. Under half of the omission traces to an unresolved V gene where checked; the cause of the rest is unknown. The sample table holds over 95,000 clones, of which more than 85% were seen once. The ten most abundant clones make up roughly 0.31% of the sample. The sample consisted of CD4+ or CD8+ T cells sorted from blood, taken in a trial of the OX40 agonist ivuxolimab. These receptors originate from an adult with an advanced solid tumor such as melanoma, head and neck, liver or kidney cancer.

A few counts support this clone. J is TRBJ2-3 and V is TRBV5-1; unclear D gene. Between the trimmed V and J ends, which lost 0 bases and 1 base, there was a span of 9 bases. This CDR3 is 15 amino acids long. Germline loops: CDR1 SGHRS, CDR2 YFSETQ. Here the CDR3 DNA reads TGCGCCAGCAGCTTGGAACGGAGCCGCACAGATACGCAGTATTTT. Translation: CASSLERSRTDTQYF. Based on the CDR3 plus reference TRBV5-1 and TRBJ2-3, the full variable domain is KAGVTQTPRYLIKTRGQQVTLSCSPISGHRSVSWYQQTPGQGLQFLFEYFSETQRNKGNFPGRFSGRQFSNSRSEMNVSTLELGDSALYLCASSLERSRTDTQYFGPGTRLTVL.

The V gene is TRBV28, the J gene TRBJ2-7; 8 bases align to TRBD1. Germline values: CDR1 MDHEN, CDR2 SYDVKM. With V trimmed by 6 bases and J by 3 bases, 7 bases remained unmatched. The CDR3 has 14 residues. The CDR3 nucleotides read TGTGCCAGCAGAAGACAGGGGCCTAGCTACGAGCAGTACTTC. Amino acid sequence: CASRRQGPSYEQYF. Looking up the rest from reference TRBV28 and TRBJ2-7 gives the full variable domain: DVKVTQSSRYLVKRTGEKVFLECVQDMDHENMFWYRQDPGLGLRLIYFSYDVKMKEKGDIPEGYSVSREKKERFSLILESASTNQTSMYLCASRRQGPSYEQYFGPGTRLTVT.

The chain employs TRBV19 and TRBJ2-5; tentative D call: TRBD1 (6 bases). The CDR3 sequence is 15 residues long. Trimming pared 3 bases from V and 2 bases from J, leaving 13 bases between. CDR1 LNHDA and CDR2 SQIVND come from the germline V gene (reference sequence). The CDR3 DNA reads TGTGCCAGTAGTATCCAGGACAGAATACAAGAGACCCAGTACTTC. This translates into CASSIQDRIQETQYF. The full variable domain, completed using reference TRBV19 and TRBJ2-5, is DGGITQSPKYLFRKEGQNVTLSCEQNLNHDAMYWYRQDPGQGLRLIYYSQIVNDFQKGDIAEGYSVSREKKESFPLTVTSAQKNPTAFYLCASSIQDRIQETQYFGPGTRLLVL.

This rearrangement joins TRBV4-3 to TRBJ2-2; D perhaps matches TRBD2 (6 bases). V gave up 0 bases and J gave up 2 bases, with 16 bases separating them. Germline loops: CDR1 LGHNA, CDR2 YSLEER. The CDR3 covers 18 residues. The CDR3 region has the DNA TGCGCCAGCAGCCAAGAAGTACCTTTAGGGACTAACACCGGGGAGCTGTTTTTT. The encoded protein is CASSQEVPLGTNTGELFF.

The count of this clone is one. The chain is built from TRBV2 and TRBJ1-5, with D perhaps TRBD1 (5 bases). CDR3 size: 13 residues. Trimming took 5 bases from V and 6 from J, leaving 11 bases between them. Per the germline V gene, CDR1 is SNHLY and CDR2 is FYNNEI. CDR3 nucleotide sequence: TGTGCCAGCAGTATAGGACATCGTCAGCCCCAGCATTTT. Translating it yields CASSIGHRQPQHF.

The chain combines TRBV7-8 with TRBJ2-5; 7 positions agree with TRBD1. With 3 bases clipped from V and 4 bases from J, the junction kept 8 bases outside the gene matches. The CDR3 spans 15 residues. Germline lookup yields CDR1 SGHVS and CDR2 FQNEAQ. CDR3 DNA sequence: TGTGCCAGCAGCTTCTTACCAGGGGACAGAGAGACCCAGTACTTC. Encoded protein: CASSFLPGDRETQYF.

The chain couples TRBV7-2 to TRBJ2-7; 8 nucleotides line up with TRBD2. The CDR3 is 19 residues long. V dropped 4 bases and J dropped 2; count of bases not matched to a gene: 19. Germline lookup yields CDR1 SGHTA and CDR2 FQGNSA. Here the CDR3 DNA reads TGTGCCAGCAGCTCTTGGACCGGACTAGCTCTGAGGGGTACCTACGAGCAGTACTTC. Translation gives CASSSWTGLALRGTYEQYF. The full variable domain, its missing parts supplied by reference TRBV7-2 and TRBJ2-7, is GAGVSQSPSNKVTEKGKDVELRCDPISGHTALYWYRQSLGQGLEFLIYFQGNSAPDKSGLPSDRFSAERTGGSVSTLTIQRTQQEDSAVYLCASSSWTGLALRGTYEQYFGPGTRLTVT.

The genes are TRBV6-5 and TRBJ1-2; D unresolved. CDR3 length: 13 amino acids. The V and J ends lost 3 bases and 7 bases respectively, with 12 bases between them. CDR1 is MNHEY, CDR2 SVGAGI, per germline. CDR3 in DNA: TGTGCCAGCAGTTATGGGGAAATGGCTGGCTACACCTTC. Amino acid sequence: CASSYGEMAGYTF.

The CDR3 nucleotides read TGTGCCAGCAGGCGTGAGGGGAGGGGCAATGAGCAGTTCTTC. Translated, it gives CASRREGRGNEQFF. V is TRBV7-9 and J is TRBJ2-1; 7 bases align to TRBD2. The CDR3 extends over 14 amino acids. The V segment lost 6 bases and the J segment 6 bases; nucleotides outside the gene matches: 8. In germline, CDR1 is SEHNR, CDR2 FQNEAQ (reference sequence). Full variable domain (rest looked up from reference TRBV7-9 and TRBJ2-1): DTGVSQNPRHKITKRGQNVTFRCDPISEHNRLYWYRQTLGQGPEFLTYFQNEAQLEKSRLLSDRFSAERPKGSFSTLEIQRTEQGDSAMYLCASRREGRGNEQFFGPGTRLTVL.

In this sample, this clone turned up once. The rearrangement links TRBV7-9 to TRBJ2-4; D remains unclear. V lost 1 base and J lost 5, with 18 bases in between. CDR3 length: 17 residues. From germline, CDR1 is SEHNR and CDR2 FQNEAQ (reference sequence). CDR3 region: CASSLGFQSRGENIQYF. In DNA, the CDR3 is TGTGCCAGCAGCTTAGGGTTTCAGTCGCGAGGCGAAAACATTCAGTACTTC.

The chain is built from TRBV9 and TRBJ2-7, with TRBD2 matching over 7 bases. The ends lost 4 bases at V and 4 bases at J; junction bases unmatched: 14. This CDR3 spans 16 amino acids. Germline-derived CDR1 and CDR2 are SGDLS and YYNGEE. CDR3 region: CASSPEAGAFWYEQYF. The CDR3 nucleotides are TGTGCCAGCAGCCCAGAGGCGGGAGCCTTTTGGTACGAGCAGTACTTC.

The chain employs TRBV18 and TRBJ1-2, with a weak D call TRBD1 (6 bases). Trimming left V 5 bases short and J 6 bases short, with 22 bases between. From germline, CDR1 is KGHSH and CDR2 LQKENI. The CDR3 sequence is 16 residues long. CDR3 nucleotide sequence: TGTGCCAGCTCATCTCTTCGGGACACCACGCCGAATGGCTACACCTTC. Amino acid sequence: CASSSLRDTTPNGYTF.

The chain uses TRBV9 and TRBJ2-2, with 10 bases fitting TRBD1. With 3 bases clipped from V and 7 bases from J, the junction kept 6 bases outside the gene matches. Germline V gene lookup returns CDR1 SGDLS and CDR2 YYNGEE. This CDR3 contains 15 residues. The DNA of the CDR3 is TGTGCCAGCAGCGGGAGGGACAGGGGATACGGGGAGCTGTTTTTT. Its translation is CASSGRDRGYGELFF.

This clone was recorded only once. V gene TRBV27 combines with J gene TRBJ2-4; D could derive from TRBD1 or TRBD2 (5 bases each). CDR1 is MNHEY and CDR2 is SMNVEV in the germline V gene (reference sequence). The germline V and J ends were trimmed by 2 bases and 5 bases, with 7 bases remaining between them. The CDR3 runs 13 residues. This CDR3 is CASSLRGENIQYF. The CDR3 nucleotides are TGTGCCAGCAGTTTAAGAGGGGAAAACATTCAGTACTTC.

This chain uses TRBV5-4 with TRBJ1-2; D not certain. CDR3 length: 12 residues. The V end lost 0 bases, the J end lost 5 bases, and 5 bases lay between the germline ends. Per germline, CDR1 SGHNT and CDR2 YYREEE (reference sequence). As DNA, the CDR3 is TGTGCCAGCAGCTTGGACGAGTATGGCTACACCTTC. Translation gives CASSLDEYGYTF.

The J gene is TRBJ2-5, the V gene TRBV11-1; D gene uncertain. The CDR3 runs 15 residues. CDR1 and CDR2 from the germline V gene are SGHAT and FQDESV (reference sequence). Trimming removed 5 bases from V and 5 bases from J, with 18 bases in between. The CDR3 DNA follows: TGTGCCAGCAGCCTACACAGAGGACCTTCTGAGACCCAGTACTTC. Its protein product is CASSLHRGPSETQYF. Filled out from reference TRBV11-1 and TRBJ2-5, the complete variable domain reads EAEVAQSPRYKITEKSQAVAFWCDPISGHATLYWYRQILGQGPELLVQFQDESVVDDSQLPKDRFSAERLKGVDSTLKIQPAELGDSAMYLCASSLHRGPSETQYFGPGTRLLVL.

The chain combines TRBV7-3 with TRBJ2-1; D is unresolved. V lost 5 bases, J lost 8 bases, and 10 bases lay in between. CDR1 is SGHTA and CDR2 is FQGTGA in the germline V gene. The length of the CDR3 is 12 residues. The CDR3 loop reads CASSQTGHEQFF. In DNA, the CDR3 is TGTGCCAGCAGCCAAACCGGGCATGAGCAGTTCTTC.

The chain couples TRBV10-3 to TRBJ1-5, with a weak D call TRBD1 (6 bases). V gave up 0 bases and J gave up 0 bases, with 9 bases separating them. Germline CDR1 is ENHRY and CDR2 is SYGVKD. This CDR3 comprises 16 residues. The chain's CDR3 is CAISESGGHSNQPQHF. The CDR3 DNA is TGTGCCATCAGTGAGTCAGGGGGTCATAGCAATCAGCCCCAGCATTTT.

The chain carries TRBV4-1 and TRBJ2-7; 9 bases agree with TRBD2. CDR3 length: 17 residues. Germline trimming cut 3 bases from V and 2 bases from J; bases unmatched to any gene: 11. The germline V gene has CDR1 MGHRA and CDR2 YSYEKL. This chain's CDR3 is CASSQRTSEQWAYEQYF. DNA for the CDR3: TGCGCCAGCAGCCAGAGGACTAGCGAGCAATGGGCCTACGAGCAGTACTTC.

This chain connects TRBV7-9 to TRBJ2-5; 8 nucleotides match TRBD2. CDR1 and CDR2 from the germline V gene are SEHNR and FQNEAQ (reference sequence). After removal of 6 bases from V and 5 bases from J, the junction contained 8 bases not matched to a gene. This CDR3 has 14 amino acids. CDR3 sequence (DNA): TGTGCCAGCAGTACCTGGACTAGCAGGGAGACCCAGTACTTC. Amino acids: CASSTWTSRETQYF. Based on the CDR3 plus reference TRBV7-9 and TRBJ2-5, the full variable domain is DTGVSQNPRHKITKRGQNVTFRCDPISEHNRLYWYRQTLGQGPEFLTYFQNEAQLEKSRLLSDRFSAERPKGSFSTLEIQRTEQGDSAMYLCASSTWTSRETQYFGPGTRLLVL.

This chain links TRBV5-4 with TRBJ2-1; 11 nucleotides line up with TRBD2. V trimming: 0 bases; J trimming: 5 bases; junction bases outside the gene matches: 1. Germline-derived CDR1 and CDR2 are SGHNT and YYREEE (reference sequence). CDR3 size: 15 residues. The CDR3: CASSLGGLADNEQFF. CDR3 in DNA: TGTGCCAGCAGCTTGGGGGGACTAGCGGACAATGAGCAGTTCTTC.